These T cell receptor beta chains were read from a single sample in a study of OX40 agonist ivuxolimab in advanced cancers. The table came from immunoSEQ multiplex PCR; TCRdb's copy has only in-frame clones and leaves some out. This sample has more than 40,000 clones, with around 82% found just once. The sequencing used CD4+ or CD8+ T cells sorted from blood, collected in a trial of the OX40 agonist ivuxolimab. These receptors originate from an adult with an advanced solid tumor such as melanoma, head and neck, liver or kidney cancer. Each CDR3 is given with its conserved first and last residue. A D gene is named only where the DNA matches it firmly. Rows may omit the clone size; those that give it use once, few, many or a size class.

v_gene	d_gene	j_gene	abundance	CDR3aa	CDR3nt
TRBV7-9	NA	TRBJ2-1	NA	CASSPRPREDYNEQFF	TGTGCCAGCAGCCCTAGACCGAGGGAGGACTACAATGAGCAGTTCTTC
TRBV7-8	TRBD2	TRBJ2-1	NA	CASAGLASPNEQFF	TGTGCCAGCGCGGGACTAGCTTCCCCCAATGAGCAGTTCTTC
TRBV6-1	TRBD1	TRBJ2-7	NA	CASSQARDRGREQYF	TGTGCCAGCAGTCAAGCCCGGGACAGGGGGCGAGAGCAGTACTTC
TRBV6-6	NA	TRBJ1-4	NA	CASSYLSGKLFF	TGTGCCAGCAGTTATCTAAGTGGGAAACTGTTTTTT
TRBV5-6	TRBD1	TRBJ2-7	NA	CASSHAGGLGNEQYF	TGTGCCAGCAGTCATGCAGGGGGCTTGGGAAACGAGCAGTACTTC
TRBV5-6	NA	TRBJ2-5	NA	CASSLWVQETQYF	TGTGCCAGCAGCTTGTGGGTACAAGAGACCCAGTACTTC
TRBV9	NA	TRBJ2-1	NA	CASSAQRLNEQFF	TGTGCCAGCAGCGCCCAGAGGTTAAATGAGCAGTTCTTC
TRBV5-1	TRBD2	TRBJ2-7	NA	CASSKGLAEVYEQYF	TGCGCCAGCAGCAAAGGACTAGCGGAGGTCTACGAGCAGTACTTC
TRBV11-2	TRBD2	TRBJ2-7	NA	CASSYQGLAGFEQYF	TGTGCCAGCAGCTACCAGGGACTAGCGGGGTTCGAGCAGTACTTC
TRBV7-9	TRBD1	TRBJ1-4	NA	CASSLNLPGQGNEKLFF	TGTGCCAGCAGTTTAAACCTGCCGGGACAGGGAAATGAAAAACTGTTTTTT
TRBV6-1	TRBD1	TRBJ1-1	NA	CASRRDRESTEAFF	TGTGCCAGCAGACGGGACAGGGAATCCACTGAAGCTTTCTTT
TRBV27	NA	TRBJ2-1	NA	CASSTVPSGGSYNEQFF	TGTGCCAGCAGTACAGTACCCAGCGGAGGCTCCTACAATGAGCAGTTCTTC
TRBV5-1	TRBD2	TRBJ2-3	once	CASSLSLSLAGSTQYF	TGCGCCAGCAGCTTGAGTCTTTCACTAGCGGGAAGTACGCAGTATTTT
TRBV5-1	NA	TRBJ1-5	NA	CASSLFGGSNQPQHF	TGCGCCAGCAGCTTGTTCGGGGGAAGCAATCAGCCCCAGCATTTT
TRBV2	NA	TRBJ1-1	few	CASRRSGLVAEAFF	TGTGCCAGCAGACGGTCTGGGTTGGTTGCTGAAGCTTTCTTT
TRBV19	NA	TRBJ2-3	NA	CASSIGPGAPTDTQYF	TGTGCCAGTAGTATAGGTCCCGGGGCGCCCACAGATACGCAGTATTTT